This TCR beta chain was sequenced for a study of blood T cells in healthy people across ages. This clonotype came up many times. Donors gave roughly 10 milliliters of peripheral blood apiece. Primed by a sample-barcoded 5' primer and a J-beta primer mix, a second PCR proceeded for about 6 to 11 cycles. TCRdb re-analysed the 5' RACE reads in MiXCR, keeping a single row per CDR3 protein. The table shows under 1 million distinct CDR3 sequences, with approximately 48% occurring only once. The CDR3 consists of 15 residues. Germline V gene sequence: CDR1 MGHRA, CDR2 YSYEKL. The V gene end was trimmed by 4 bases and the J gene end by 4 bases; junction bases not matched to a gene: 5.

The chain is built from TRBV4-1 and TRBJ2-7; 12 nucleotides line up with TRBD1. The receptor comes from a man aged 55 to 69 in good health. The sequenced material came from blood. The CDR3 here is CASSRTGQGAYEQYF. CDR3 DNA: TGCGCCAGCAGCCGCACGGGACAGGGGGCGTACGAGCAGTACTTC.